The 18 T cell receptor beta chains presented below share a single source sample, sequenced in a study of shared clonotypes between healthy human individuals. Data came from immunoSEQ multiplex PCR; TCRdb stores just in-frame clones and leaves some out. The sample shows about 1.1 million clones, about 80% of them seen only once. The sample consisted of memory CD4+ T cells from PBMCs. Regarding subset: CD45RA-negative fraction. These receptors all come from a man aged 18 to 29 in good health. Some clones in this sample may be carry-over from other donors' samples.

The chain recombines TRBV6-5 with TRBJ1-3; 8 bases map to TRBD1. Germline V gene sequence: CDR1 MNHEY, CDR2 SVGAGI. The CDR3 runs to 14 residues. V was pared by 6 bases and J by 3 bases, with 4 bases of the junction left unmatched. CDR3 residues: CASSPTGVGNTIYF. CDR3 coding DNA: TGTGCCAGCAGCCCGACAGGGGTTGGAAACACCATATATTTT.

With respect to this clone: This could be a read error, since a much larger clone is one nucleotide away. DNA of the CDR3: TGTGCCAGCAGGTGGAGCAATCAGCCCCAGCATTTT. Amino acids: CASRWSNQPQHF. The J gene is TRBJ1-5, the V gene TRBV6-5; D gene ambiguous. Germline V gene sequence: CDR1 MNHEY, CDR2 SVGAGI. The length of the CDR3 is 12 residues. V was clipped by 6 bases and J by 1 base, with 4 bases between them.

This clone was seen a few times. The chain uses TRBV2 and TRBJ2-1, with a possible D match to TRBD1 (6 bases). CDR3 size: 11 residues. Trimming cost V 5 bases and J 10 bases, with 9 bases left between them. Germline CDR1 SNHLY, CDR2 FYNNEI. CDR3 protein: CASSYQGEQFF. The CDR3 region has the DNA TGTGCCAGCAGTTACCAGGGGGAGCAGTTCTTC.

The gene calls are TRBV7-6 and TRBJ2-5; D gene ambiguous. Trimming cost V 5 bases and J 4 bases, with 11 bases left between them. Germline values: CDR1 SGHVS, CDR2 FNYEAQ. The CDR3 has 13 amino acids. CDR3 nucleotide sequence: TGTGCCAGCAGCACGCGACTGGCAGAGACCCAGTACTTC. Protein sequence: CASSTRLAETQYF. Variable domain in full (rest from reference TRBV7-6 and TRBJ2-5): GAGVSQSPRYKVTKRGQDVALRCDPISGHVSLYWYRQALGQGPEFLTYFNYEAQQDKSGLPNDRFSAERPEGSISTLTIQRTEQRDSAMYRCASSTRLAETQYFGPGTRLLVL.

This clone showed up just once. The chain uses TRBV7-8 and TRBJ2-5, with TRBD2 matching 8 bases. This CDR3 region has 13 residues. The junction had 2 bases not matched to a gene; V was cut back by 3 bases and J by 5 bases. Looked up from germline, CDR1 is SGHVS and CDR2 is FQNEAQ. DNA of the CDR3: TGTGCCAGCAGCTTCGGCGGGGGGGAGACCCAGTACTTC. Its protein is CASSFGGGETQYF.

The table lists this clone with a few counts. The chain couples TRBV11-2 to TRBJ1-1, with a possible D match to TRBD1 (5 bases). The V and J ends lost 5 bases and 1 base respectively, with 11 bases between them. This CDR3 region has 14 residues. CDR1 and CDR2 from the germline V gene are SGHAT and FQNNGV. CDR3 region: CASSAGRWNTEAFF. The CDR3 DNA reads as TGTGCCAGCAGCGCAGGGAGGTGGAACACTGAAGCTTTCTTT. The variable domain in full, completed from reference TRBV11-2 and TRBJ1-1, reads EAGVAQSPRYKIIEKRQSVAFWCNPISGHATLYWYQQILGQGPKLLIQFQNNGVVDDSQLPKDRFSAERLKGVDSTLKIQPAKLEDSAVYLCASSAGRWNTEAFFGQGTRLTVV.

This clone has just one count. The V call is TRBV30, the J call TRBJ2-5; TRBD2 matches at 10 bases. CDR3 length: 17 residues. The germline CDR1 and CDR2 sequences are GTSNPN and SVGIG (reference sequence). V lost 7 bases and J lost 5; bases outside the gene matches: 19. The CDR3 loop reads CASSPREIAGGVETQYF. The CDR3 bases are TGTGCCTCCAGCCCAAGGGAGATAGCGGGAGGTGTCGAGACCCAGTACTTC.

This chain links TRBV7-3 with TRBJ2-1; 9 positions match TRBD2. Germline trimming cut 5 bases from V and 16 bases from J; bases unmatched to any gene: 12. The length of the CDR3 is 13 residues. The germline V gene has CDR1 SGHTA and CDR2 FQGTGA. In nucleotides, the CDR3 is TGTGCCAGCAGCCGAGTAGGGACTAGCTATCCTTTCTTC. This codes for CASSRVGTSYPFF.

This rearrangement joins TRBV7-9 to TRBJ2-5, with 7 positions matching TRBD2. After removal of 0 bases from V and 5 bases from J, the junction contained 6 bases not matched to a gene. The CDR3 runs to 15 residues. Per the germline V gene, CDR1 is SEHNR and CDR2 is FQNEAQ (reference sequence). The CDR3 DNA follows: TGTGCCAGCAGCTTAGCGGGAGGGCCCTCTGAGACCCAGTACTTC. Translating gives CASSLAGGPSETQYF.

This rearrangement joins TRBV28 to TRBJ1-1; unclear D gene. Trimming left V 6 bases short and J 4 bases short, with 18 bases between. This CDR3 has 15 amino acids. CDR1 MDHEN and CDR2 SYDVKM come from the germline V gene. CDR3 amino acids: CASRLSLAGSTEAFF. The CDR3 DNA is TGTGCCAGCAGACTAAGTCTAGCCGGTAGCACTGAAGCTTTCTTT.

The chain combines TRBV5-4 with TRBJ1-2; 11 bases align to TRBD1. V gave up 4 bases and J gave up 4 bases; unmatched junction bases: 6. Germline V gene lookup returns CDR1 SGHNT and CDR2 YYREEE (reference sequence). This CDR3 spans 15 amino acids. CDR3 residues: CASSPDRGRSYGYTF. As DNA, the CDR3 is TGTGCCAGCAGCCCGGACAGGGGGCGCAGCTATGGCTACACCTTC.

This clone was seen only a few times. Other DNA sequences in the same sample also yield this CDR3. V usage is TRBV11-2 and J usage is TRBJ2-7; a weak D match, TRBD1 (5 bases). Trimming removed 5 bases from V and 6 bases from J, with 14 bases in between. CDR1 is SGHAT and CDR2 is FQNNGV in the germline V gene. This CDR3 region has 13 residues. The CDR3 sequence is CASSRRGLSEQYF. The CDR3 DNA is TGTGCCAGCAGCCGTAGGGGTTTAAGCGAGCAGTACTTC.

This clone was seen just once. The rearrangement joins TRBV16 to TRBJ2-3, with a possible D match to TRBD2 (6 bases). This CDR3 region has 12 residues. Trimming removed 4 bases at V and 14 bases at J, with 16 bases between. The germline V gene encodes CDR1 KGHSY and CDR2 FQNENV. The CDR3 DNA reads as TGTGCCAGCAGCCGGACGGGCGGGGCGGCGTATTTT. Protein: CASSRTGGAAYF.

The chain combines TRBV6-1 with TRBJ1-4; D is unresolved. V was pared by 7 bases and J by 0 bases, with 12 bases between. Germline CDR1 and CDR2: MNHNS and SASEGT. The CDR3 sequence is 15 residues long. The CDR3 reads CASMGNRPTNEKLFF. CDR3 nucleotide sequence: TGTGCCAGCATGGGCAATCGTCCAACTAATGAAAAACTGTTTTTT.

The chain carries TRBV5-5 and TRBJ2-7; D gene uncertain. The CDR3 has 17 residues. From germline, CDR1 is SGHKS and CDR2 YYEKEE (reference sequence). V gave up 0 bases and J gave up 2 bases, with 18 bases separating them. CDR3 region: CASSLVVGVSNTYEQYF. The CDR3 region has the DNA TGTGCCAGCAGCTTGGTTGTTGGGGTTAGCAATACCTACGAGCAGTACTTC.

Of note for this clone: This may come from a read error, since a much larger clone is one base off. Other DNA variants within this sample encode the same CDR3. This sequence joins TRBV7-9 and TRBJ2-3; D uncertain. CDR3 length: 13 residues. Germline V gene lookup returns CDR1 SEHNR and CDR2 FQNEAQ (reference sequence). V shed 1 base and J shed 0 bases, with 2 bases lying between them. CDR3: CASSLGSTDTQYF. The CDR3 region has the DNA TGTGCCAGCAGCTTAGGTAGCACAGATACGCAGTATTTT.

The chain carries TRBV7-2 and TRBJ2-3; D call uncertain. Trimming shortened V by 2 bases and J by 1 base, and 16 bases separated the two germline ends. Germline V gene data show CDR1 as SGHTA and CDR2 as FQGNSA. CDR3 size: 17 residues. In DNA form, the CDR3 reads TGTGCCAGCAGCTTATATGCCAGTTGGTCTGGCACAGATACGCAGTATTTT. It specifies CASSLYASWSGTDTQYF.

The chain joins TRBV2 to TRBJ2-2; D is possibly TRBD1 (5 bases). Trimming pared 3 bases from V and 4 bases from J, leaving 12 bases between. The CDR3 consists of 15 residues. The germline CDR1 and CDR2 sequences are SNHLY and FYNNEI. The CDR3 is CASSESWQGTGELFF. CDR3 nucleotides: TGTGCCAGCAGTGAGAGTTGGCAGGGCACCGGGGAGCTGTTTTTT. The variable domain in full, with the rest retrieved from reference TRBV2 and TRBJ2-2, is EPEVTQTPSHQVTQMGQEVILRCVPISNHLYFYWYRQILGQKVEFLVSFYNNEISEKSEIFDDQFSVERPDGSNFTLKIRSTKLEDSAMYFCASSESWQGTGELFFGEGSRLTVL.